This TCR beta chain was sequenced for a study of human T cells and chemical hapten exposure. Time point in this sample: patch test 1, 2 weeks after DPC sensitization. The treatment is: therapeutic diphenylcyclopropenone sensitization with weekly scalp DPC. TCRdb passed the RACE reads through MiXCR, listing each CDR3 protein once. The sample includes around 150,000 distinct CDR3 sequences, about 14% of them seen just once. This clonotype was seen at least ten times. Trimming took 6 bases from V and 1 from J; bases not matched to a gene: 5. The V gene's germline CDR1 is SGHTA and CDR2 FQGNSA. The CDR3 length is 15 residues.

The sample here was whole blood, taken in connection with sensitization to the hapten diphenylcyclopropenone (DPC). This sequence joins TRBV7-2 and TRBJ2-5; the match to TRBD2 covers 10 bases. The origin of this receptor is a woman aged 25 to 39 with alopecia areata. Some clones in this sample may be carry-over from other donors' samples. This chain's CDR3 is CASRRTSGSQETQYF. The DNA for the CDR3 is TGTGCCAGCAGGCGGACTAGCGGAAGCCAAGAGACCCAGTACTTC.